The clone carrying this T cell receptor (beta chain) was counted ten times or more. This sample stems from a study of low-dose radiotherapy and immunotherapy resistance in tumors. Looking at the study overall: Each patient was administered nivolumab intravenously at 240 mg, which was a flat dose, every two weeks, along with intravenous ipilimumab at 1 mg/kg every six weeks. Every two weeks, cyclophosphamide 200 mg/m2 was infused one day before radiation plus immunotherapy.

The time point was: before trial treatment. Donors were treated with nivolumab, ipilimumab, aspirin, and low-dose cyclophosphamide and radiotherapy. Patients who could take part had advanced solid tumors with no tumor-infiltrating lymphocytes. Trimming pared 2 bases from V and 1 base from J, leaving 6 bases between. Germline V gene data show CDR1 as KGHSY and CDR2 as FQNENV. This CDR3 comprises 14 residues. Primers used for first-strand cDNA, a TRAV- and TRBV-specific set, covered both alpha and beta chains. TCR amplification ran roughly 20 PCR cycles using constant-region and V-primer adapter primers. TCRdb re-called the reads through MiXCR, storing one row per CDR3 protein. In the table there are around 69,000 distinct CDR3 sequences, less than 35% of which are singletons.

Sequenced here: PBMCs, sampled before treatment. The chain is built from TRBV16 and TRBJ1-3; D not certain. The TCR sequence derives from a female donor with ovarian cancer. CDR3 coding DNA: TGTGCCAGCAGCCAAGACTTTTCTGGAAACACCATATATTTT. Amino acids: CASSQDFSGNTIYF. The full variable domain, with the rest looked up from reference TRBV16 and TRBJ1-3, is GEEVAQTPKHLVRGEGQKAKLYCAPIKGHSYVFWYQQVLKNEFKFLISFQNENVFDETGMPKERFSAKCLPNSPCSLEIQATKLEDSAVYFCASSQDFSGNTIYFGEGSWLTVV.